This TCR beta chain is drawn from a study of T cell responses to AZD1222 COVID-19 vaccine. Study conclusions and caveats: Along spike, vaccine-associated CD4 TCRs were found throughout, with dominance at 160-218 and 743-854.

Comment on this clone: Its target is not known.

After removal of 0 bases from V and 4 bases from J, the junction contained 11 bases not matched to a gene. The length of the CDR3 is 17 residues. CDR1 is ENHRY and CDR2 is SYGVKD in the germline V gene. The data were produced by immunoSEQ multiplex PCR, yet TCRdb's version contains in-frame clones alone and is incomplete. In the table there are about 180,000 clones, more than 90% of which are singletons. The chain is built from TRBV10-3 and TRBJ1-2; TRBD1 agrees at 7 bases. The sequence was obtained from an adult in good health. The sample here was peripheral blood, taken on day 0 of AZD1222 vaccination. The CDR3 DNA reads as TGTGCCATCAGTGAGTCTGTTGCGGGCAGGGGGACCTATGGCTACACCTTC. Its translation: CAISESVAGRGTYGYTF.